The present T cell receptor beta chain was sequenced within a study of CD8 T cells in Susac syndrome. From germline, CDR1 is GTSNPN and CDR2 SVGIG (reference sequence). The V gene end was trimmed by 4 bases and the J gene end by 4 bases; junction bases not matched to a gene: 8. This CDR3 region has 15 residues. RNA totalling about 0.5 to 1 ug underwent reverse transcription with random hexamers. Amplification of TCR beta CDR3 used immunoSEQ multiplex PCR across 54 Vbeta and 13 Jbeta. TCRdb itself ran the immunoSEQ multiplex PCR reads through MiXCR, one entry per CDR3 protein. The sample records 400,000 to 550,000 distinct CDR3 sequences, approximately 85% being singletons. Sequencing of TCR beta was performed on blood CD8+ and CD4+ T cells. The multiple sclerosis controls comprised treatment-naive patients whose relapsing-remitting disease was stable or active.

The specimen was CD8+ T cells from PBMCs. The receptor comes from a human donor with multiple sclerosis. The rearrangement uses TRBV30 and TRBJ2-7, with 12 bases matching TRBD1. The CDR3 DNA follows: TGTGCCTGGATCGCCGAGGGACAGGGGGCATACGAGCAGTACTTC. Protein product: CAWIAEGQGAYEQYF. Based on the CDR3 plus reference TRBV30 and TRBJ2-7, the full variable domain is SQTIHQWPATLVQPVGSPLSLECTVEGTSNPNLYWYRQAAGRGLQLLFYSVGIGQISSEVPQNLSASRPQDRQFILSSKKLLLSDSGFYLCAWIAEGQGAYEQYFGPGTRLTVT.